A single sample gave rise to the 24 T cell receptor beta chains below, sequenced in a study of blood T cell repertoires in COVID-19. Sequenced by immunoSEQ multiplex PCR; TCRdb stores in-frame clones only, minus some. In the table there are about 250,000 clones, roughly 85% of which are singletons. The sample taken for sequencing was PBMCs or T cells enriched from blood (not recorded which). Receptors were obtained from a man aged 40-50 years who had been exposed to COVID-19.

The gene calls are TRBV5-1 and TRBJ2-4, with 12 bases aligning to TRBD2. The CDR3 has 15 residues. V was clipped by 3 bases and J by 7 bases; unmatched bases: 5. CDR1 is SGHRS, CDR2 YFSETQ, per germline. In DNA, the CDR3 is TGCGCCAGCAGCTCGAAACTAGCGGGAGGTAACATTCAGTACTTC. Amino acid sequence: CASSSKLAGGNIQYF.

The chain uses TRBV2 and TRBJ1-6, with a possible D match to TRBD1 (5 bases). CDR1 SNHLY and CDR2 FYNNEI come from the germline V gene. V shed 6 bases and J shed 5 bases, with 17 bases lying between them. The CDR3 has 16 residues. The CDR3 DNA sequence: TGTGCCAGCAGCCTTGGTTGGGGCCCCAATAATTCACCCCTCCACTTT. This translates into CASSLGWGPNNSPLHF. The variable domain in full, completed from reference TRBV2 and TRBJ1-6, reads EPEVTQTPSHQVTQMGQEVILRCVPISNHLYFYWYRQILGQKVEFLVSFYNNEISEKSEIFDDQFSVERPDGSNFTLKIRSTKLEDSAMYFCASSLGWGPNNSPLHFGNGTRLTVT.

The genes are TRBV6-4 and TRBJ2-3; a weak D match, TRBD2 (6 bases). CDR3 length: 16 residues. CDR1 MRHNA and CDR2 SNTAGT come from the germline V gene. V lost 0 bases, J lost 2 bases, and 12 bases lay in between. The chain's CDR3 is CASSDSQRVHTDTQYF. CDR3 nucleotides: TGTGCCAGCAGTGACTCCCAGCGGGTGCACACAGATACGCAGTATTTT.

The rearrangement links TRBV14 to TRBJ2-4; 8 bases are a match to TRBD2. The germline V gene encodes CDR1 SGHDN and CDR2 FVKESK. This CDR3 spans 16 amino acids. The junction had 6 bases not matched to a gene; V was cut back by 1 base and J by 4 bases. The DNA for the CDR3 is TGTGCCAGCAGCCAAGCGGGGGGGGCCTTGAAAAACATTCAGTACTTC. Protein sequence: CASSQAGGALKNIQYF.

This clone was counted between two and nine times. The CDR3 loop reads CASSQGLAGYYEQYF. CDR3 nucleotides: TGTGCCAGTAGCCAGGGCTTAGCGGGATACTACGAGCAGTACTTC. The chain employs TRBV19 and TRBJ2-7, with 8 positions matching TRBD2. With V trimmed by 6 bases and J by 3 bases, 10 bases remained unmatched. CDR3 length: 15 amino acids. The V gene's germline CDR1 is LNHDA and CDR2 SQIVND (reference sequence).

The rearrangement joins TRBV7-6 to TRBJ1-1, with TRBD1 identical over 8 bases. The germline V gene encodes CDR1 SGHVS and CDR2 FNYEAQ. There are 15 residues in the CDR3. V was pared by 3 bases and J by 0 bases, with 3 bases of the junction left unmatched. CDR3 nucleotides: TGTGCCAGCAGCTTGGGGACAGGATTGAACACTGAAGCTTTCTTT. Its translation: CASSLGTGLNTEAFF.

The rearrangement uses TRBV28 and TRBJ2-7; 9 nucleotides match TRBD1. Germline CDR1 reads MDHEN; CDR2 reads SYDVKM. V shed 5 bases, J shed 5 bases, and the junction held 10 bases outside the gene matches. CDR3 length: 15 amino acids. In nucleotides, the CDR3 is TGTGCCAGCAGTGACCCGGGACAGGGTACCCACGAGCAGTACTTC. As protein: CASSDPGQGTHEQYF.

The V call is TRBV18, the J call TRBJ2-7; 8 positions agree with TRBD1. V gave up 2 bases and J gave up 3 bases; unmatched junction bases: 6. Germline loops: CDR1 KGHSH, CDR2 LQKENI. This CDR3 has 15 amino acids. In DNA, the CDR3 is TGTGCCAGCTCACCAATAGGGACAGGTAACTACGAGCAGTACTTC. Translation gives CASSPIGTGNYEQYF.

The count of this clone is one. The chain recombines TRBV10-1 with TRBJ2-3; D gene uncertain. Trimming left V 3 bases short and J 0 bases short, with 7 bases between. In germline, CDR1 is WNHNN, CDR2 SYGVQD (reference sequence). CDR3 size: 14 residues. CDR3 sequence: CASSDRYSTDTQYF. CDR3 DNA: TGCGCCAGCAGTGACAGATATAGCACAGATACGCAGTATTTT.

V and J are TRBV7-3 and TRBJ2-7; 7 positions agree with TRBD2. Losses at the gene ends were 5 bases for V and 3 bases for J; bases not matched to a gene: 10. CDR3 length: 15 amino acids. Germline values: CDR1 SGHTA, CDR2 FQGTGA. CDR3 bases: TGTGCCAGCAGCCCCGGCCCCGGGACTAACTACGAGCAGTACTTC. Its translation: CASSPGPGTNYEQYF.

This sequence joins TRBV9 and TRBJ2-1; 12 bases agree with TRBD2. There are 15 residues in the CDR3. The germline V gene encodes CDR1 SGDLS and CDR2 YYNGEE. Germline trimming cut 0 bases from V and 5 bases from J; bases unmatched to any gene: 0. This chain's CDR3 is CASSVGTSGNNEQFF. The CDR3 coding sequence is TGTGCCAGCAGCGTAGGGACTAGCGGGAACAATGAGCAGTTCTTC.

V usage is TRBV7-2 and J usage is TRBJ2-7, with a weak D call TRBD1 (6 bases). Germline assignment: CDR1 SGHTA and CDR2 FQGNSA. The germline V and J ends were trimmed by 3 bases and 3 bases, with 9 bases remaining between them. This CDR3 spans 13 amino acids. This CDR3 reads CASSFSRGYEQYF. CDR3 nucleotide sequence: TGTGCCAGCAGCTTCTCCAGGGGCTACGAGCAGTACTTC.

The gene calls are TRBV10-3 and TRBJ1-1; D is undetermined. This CDR3 spans 13 amino acids. Trimming took off 10 bases at V and 4 bases at J, with 16 bases between the two ends. Germline lookup yields CDR1 ENHRY and CDR2 SYGVKD. The CDR3 sequence: CATRRDTATEAFF. CDR3 bases: TGTGCCACCAGACGGGATACGGCCACTGAAGCTTTCTTT.

The chain joins TRBV27 to TRBJ2-7; 11 bases align to TRBD1. Germline lookup yields CDR1 MNHEY and CDR2 SMNVEV (reference sequence). Trimming took 6 bases from V and 2 from J; bases not matched to a gene: 6. This CDR3 spans 15 amino acids. The CDR3 DNA follows: TGTGCCAGCAGGGGCTTGGGACAGGGGGCCTACGAGCAGTACTTC. Translating gives CASRGLGQGAYEQYF.

In its sample, this clone was seen a few times. The V call is TRBV30, the J call TRBJ1-2, with TRBD1 identical over 7 bases. Germline CDR1 and CDR2: GTSNPN and SVGIG (reference sequence). The junction had 2 bases not matched to a gene; V was cut back by 5 bases and J by 2 bases. CDR3 length: 12 amino acids. CDR3 sequence (DNA): TGTGCCTGGCTGGGACAGAACTATGGCTACACCTTC. It encodes CAWLGQNYGYTF.

CDR3 DNA: TGTGCCAGCAGCCCAGGGGGGACAGGGAACTATGGCTACACCTTC. It translates to CASSPGGTGNYGYTF. The J gene is TRBJ1-2, the V gene TRBV3-1 (or the pseudogene TRBV3-2), with 9 nucleotides matching TRBD1. Germline CDR1 and CDR2: LGHDT and YNNKEL (reference sequence). Germline trimming cut 4 bases from V and 2 bases from J; bases unmatched to any gene: 5. This CDR3 has 15 residues.

This clone has a single count. The chain combines TRBV7-9 with TRBJ1-1; TRBD1 might be the D (5 bases). CDR3 length equals 15 residues. Germline-derived CDR1 and CDR2 are SEHNR and FQNEAQ (reference sequence). Trimming pared 1 base from V and 1 base from J, leaving 10 bases between. The CDR3 DNA reads as TGTGCCAGCAGCTTAGGTGTCGGGGGGAACACTGAAGCTTTCTTT. It is translated as CASSLGVGGNTEAFF.

The rearrangement joins TRBV3-1 (or the pseudogene TRBV3-2) to TRBJ2-1; 8 bases match TRBD2. J was trimmed by 9 bases and V by 8 bases; bases with no gene match: 12. The CDR3 has 14 residues. CDR1 LGHDT and CDR2 YNNKEL come from the germline V gene (reference sequence). The CDR3 loop reads CASVKRESKGEQFF. CDR3 coding DNA: TGTGCCAGCGTGAAGCGGGAGTCCAAGGGTGAGCAGTTCTTC.

The rearrangement links TRBV18 to TRBJ1-2; TRBD1 is a possible D gene (6 bases). The CDR3 totals 13 residues. CDR1 KGHSH and CDR2 LQKENI come from the germline V gene. V shed 3 bases and J shed 6 bases, with 11 bases lying between them. The CDR3 DNA is TGTGCCAGCTCACCCATACAGGGCGATGGCTACACCTTC. Amino acid sequence: CASSPIQGDGYTF.

Comments on this clone: Other DNA sequences in the same sample also yield this CDR3. The V gene is TRBV12-3 or TRBV12-4, the J gene TRBJ2-5; D remains unclear. The CDR3 has 11 residues. V lost 5 bases and J lost 3, with 4 bases in between. CDR3 sequence (DNA): TGTGCCAGCAGTCCCGAAGAGACCCAGTACTTC. This codes for CASSPEETQYF.

The chain employs TRBV5-6 and TRBJ2-2, with D possibly matching TRBD2 (6 bases). Trimming took off 4 bases at V and 5 bases at J, with 18 bases between the two ends. The CDR3 contains 16 residues. Germline CDR1 reads SGHDT; CDR2 reads YYEEEE. The CDR3 reads CASSQAQVGGTGELFF. CDR3 DNA sequence: TGTGCCAGCAGCCAAGCTCAGGTCGGGGGTACCGGGGAGCTGTTTTTT.

The chain employs TRBV27 and TRBJ2-4, with D perhaps matching TRBD1 (6 bases). The germline gives CDR1 MNHEY, CDR2 SMNVEV (reference sequence). The ends were cut back, 8 bases at V and 3 bases at J, with 11 bases in the middle. The CDR3 totals 13 residues. CDR3 sequence reads: CASAGTNKNIQYF. The CDR3 DNA is TGTGCCAGCGCTGGGACAAACAAAAACATTCAGTACTTC.

This sequence joins TRBV4-1 and TRBJ1-4, with D perhaps TRBD1 (5 bases). The length of the CDR3 is 15 residues. Germline loops: CDR1 MGHRA, CDR2 YSYEKL. Trimming shortened V by 3 bases and J by 2 bases, and 10 bases separated the two germline ends. Here the CDR3 reads CASSQPGWTNEKLFF. The CDR3 DNA follows: TGCGCCAGCAGCCAGCCAGGGTGGACTAATGAAAAACTGTTTTTT.

The rearrangement links TRBV7-3 to TRBJ1-6, with a possible D match to TRBD1 (6 bases). V shed 2 bases and J shed 10 bases, with 27 bases lying between them. CDR1 and CDR2 from the germline V gene are SGHTA and FQGTGA. The CDR3 has 19 residues. CDR3 nucleotides: TGTGCCAGCAGCTTATTTGCCAGGTTGCCAGGGGATCGAGGATCACCCCTCCACTTT. Its protein is CASSLFARLPGDRGSPLHF.